This T cell receptor beta chain was sequenced during a study of spatial heterogeneity in lung cancer. For the study at large: Beta-chain sequences consistently outnumbered alpha-chain sequences in detection.

Whole-study findings and limits: TCRs found ubiquitously expanded in tumor appeared in blood more at resection than at follow-up.

Described time point: sample taken at primary tumor resection. Whole RNA was taken from tumor, nontumor lung or frozen PBMC; it was then sequenced unsorted. TCR cDNA molecules each carried a unique molecular identifier. MiXCR, run by TCRdb on the 5' RACE reads, gives a single entry per CDR3 protein. The sample lists about 13,000 distinct CDR3 sequences, roughly 9.1% occurring once. In its sample, this clonotype was seen many times. Antigen specificity is unknown. Looked up from germline, CDR1 is MDHEN and CDR2 is SYDVKM. CDR3 length: 12 residues. The germline V and J ends were trimmed by 1 base and 8 bases, with 8 bases remaining between them.

This receptor was obtained from a male donor with early-stage non-small cell lung cancer. The V call is TRBV28, the J call TRBJ1-1; D is unclear. The source was PBMCs, collected at surgery. The CDR3, as DNA: TGTGCCAGCAGTTTATATGGAGTCGAAGCTTTCTTT. This sequence encodes CASSLYGVEAFF. Filled out from reference TRBV28 and TRBJ1-1, the complete variable domain reads DVKVTQSSRYLVKRTGEKVFLECVQDMDHENMFWYRQDPGLGLRLIYFSYDVKMKEKGDIPEGYSVSREKKERFSLILESASTNQTSMYLCASSLYGVEAFFGQGTRLTVV.